The text below deals with one TCR beta chain. Its target is unknown. This CDR3 region has 12 residues. Germline assignment: CDR1 SQVTM and CDR2 ANQGSEA. This entry comes from a study of CXCR3-negative and CXCR3-positive naive CD8 T cells. Overall study results and limits: Naive subsets had comparable surface CD5, so TRB CDR3 properties gauged TCR strength. Naive cells that were CXCR3-negative or CXCR3-positive used TRBV-TRBJ genes alike, while memory cells diverged. Higher TRB CDR3 hydrophobicity marked CXCR3-positive naive cells relative to CXCR3-negative naive cells.

The libraries of TRB cDNA were constructed through 5' RACE using UMI labels. TCRdb reprocessed the 5' RACE reads and keeps a single row for each CDR3 protein, giving no DNA. In total, the table holds over 100,000 distinct CDR3 sequences. This chain joins TRBV29-1 and TRBJ2-7. Material for sequencing was naive CXCR3- CD8+ T cells from blood. This sample's subset: CD45RO-CCR7+CD27+CD95- naive CD8+ T cells lacking CXCR3 (TNR3-). This TCR came from a human donor in good health. Some clones in this sample may be carry-over from other donors' samples. The CDR3: CSVGAGAYEQYF.